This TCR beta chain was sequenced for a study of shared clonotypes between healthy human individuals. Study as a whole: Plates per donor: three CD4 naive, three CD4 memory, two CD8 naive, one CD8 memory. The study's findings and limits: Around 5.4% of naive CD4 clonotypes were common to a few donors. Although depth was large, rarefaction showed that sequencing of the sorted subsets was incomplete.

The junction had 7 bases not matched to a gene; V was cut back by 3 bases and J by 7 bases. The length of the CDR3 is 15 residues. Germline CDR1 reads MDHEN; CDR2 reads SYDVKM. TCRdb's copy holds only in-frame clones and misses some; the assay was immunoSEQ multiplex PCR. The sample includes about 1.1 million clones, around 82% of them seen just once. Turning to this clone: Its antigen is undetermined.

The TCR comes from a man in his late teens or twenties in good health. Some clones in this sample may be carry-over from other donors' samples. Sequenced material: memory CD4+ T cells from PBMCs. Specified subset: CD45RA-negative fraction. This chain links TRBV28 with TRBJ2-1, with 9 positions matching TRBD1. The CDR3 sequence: CASSLWGTGKNEQFF. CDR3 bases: TGTGCCAGCAGTTTGTGGGGGACAGGGAAAAATGAGCAGTTCTTC. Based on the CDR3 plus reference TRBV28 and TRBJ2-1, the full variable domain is DVKVTQSSRYLVKRTGEKVFLECVQDMDHENMFWYRQDPGLGLRLIYFSYDVKMKEKGDIPEGYSVSREKKERFSLILESASTNQTSMYLCASSLWGTGKNEQFFGPGTRLTVL.